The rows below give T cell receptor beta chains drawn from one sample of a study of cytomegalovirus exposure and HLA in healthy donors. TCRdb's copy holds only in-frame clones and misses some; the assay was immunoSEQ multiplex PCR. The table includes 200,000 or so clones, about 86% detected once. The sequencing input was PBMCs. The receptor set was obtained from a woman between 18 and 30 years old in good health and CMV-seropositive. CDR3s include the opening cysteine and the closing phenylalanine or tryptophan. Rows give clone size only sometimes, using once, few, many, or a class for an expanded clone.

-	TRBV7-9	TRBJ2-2	CASSLISGGGSLVGELFF
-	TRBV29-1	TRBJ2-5	CSVETDRVGEQYF
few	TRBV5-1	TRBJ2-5	CASSLTSGQETQYF
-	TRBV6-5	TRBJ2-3	CASSPRQGATDTQYF
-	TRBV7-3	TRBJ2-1	CASSPGFSGTYNEQFF
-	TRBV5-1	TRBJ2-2	CASREDSPTGELFF
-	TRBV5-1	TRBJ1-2	CASSLDGQGAVYTF
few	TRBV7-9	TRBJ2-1	CSSSLGYRDSSYNEQFF
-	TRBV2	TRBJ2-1	CAALVAGGNNEQFF
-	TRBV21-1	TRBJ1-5	CASSKGRQGADQPQHF
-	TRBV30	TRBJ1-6	CAWGQEEGSPLHF
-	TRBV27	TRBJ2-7	CASSLGGTYEQYF
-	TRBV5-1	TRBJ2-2	CASSLGYRGQTGELFF
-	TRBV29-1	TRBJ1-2	CSVGYEDGYTF
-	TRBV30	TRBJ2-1	CAYTGTRLYNEQFF
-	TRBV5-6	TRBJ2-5	CASSFGTGGYQETQYF
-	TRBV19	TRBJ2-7	CASSRGQGPLSYEQYF
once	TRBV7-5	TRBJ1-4	CVRSLRIQVNEKLFF
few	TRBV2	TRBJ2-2	CASTDTGELFF
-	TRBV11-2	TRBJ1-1	CASSPRTGGEGSTEAFF
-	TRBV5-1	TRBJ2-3	CASSRTSGGLGDTQYF
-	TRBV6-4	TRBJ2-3	CASSSGSSTDTQYF
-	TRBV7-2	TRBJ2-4	CASSPTGTGAKNIQYF
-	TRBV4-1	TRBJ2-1	CASRRRNEQFF
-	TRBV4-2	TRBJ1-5	CASSQGGGEQPQHF
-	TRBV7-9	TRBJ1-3	CSSSLGLHRDSGNTIYF
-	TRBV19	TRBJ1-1	CASTSRDRGKTEAFF
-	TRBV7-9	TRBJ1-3	CSSSLDGRDGNTIYF
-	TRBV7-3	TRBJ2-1	CASSLVDRGRGEQFF
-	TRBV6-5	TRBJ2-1	CASSEQGGYNEQFF
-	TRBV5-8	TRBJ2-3	CASSLAGFSSTDTQYF
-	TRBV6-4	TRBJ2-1	CASSDTALQGNEQFF
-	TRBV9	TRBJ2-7	CASSVAGGPNEQYF
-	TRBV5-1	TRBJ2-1	CASSLGDFYNEQFF
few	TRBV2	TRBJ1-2	CASRRQGLSYGYTF
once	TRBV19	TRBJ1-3	CASSLSPRAAGNTIYF
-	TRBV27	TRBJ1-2	CASSRQGNYGYTF